This T cell receptor beta chain was retrieved from a study of blood T cell repertoires in COVID-19. At the level of the study: Material from acute and convalescent COVID-19 was sourced from the United States, Italy and Spain. T cells, B-cell-depleted T cells, or PBMCs supplied cDNA or gDNA.

Clinical histories supplied by participants themselves formed the basis of cohort assignment. Cohort 3 donors were reported recovered after two negative PCRs, clearance, or symptom resolution. Produced via immunoSEQ multiplex PCR; TCRdb's table is partial and in-frame only. The table has a few hundred thousand clones, 85% seen once. Trimming stripped 3 bases from V and 1 base from J, with 10 bases between. Germline CDR1 reads MNHEY; CDR2 reads SMNVEV (reference sequence). This CDR3 region has 14 residues. The receptor was isolated from a woman aged 45 to 65 who had recovered from COVID-19. The chain has TRBV27 and TRBJ2-7; D is possibly TRBD2 (7 bases). Sequences were obtained from PBMCs or T cells enriched from blood (not recorded which). CDR3 loop: CASSFGGPSYEQYF. The CDR3, as DNA: TGTGCCAGCAGTTTCGGGGGGCCATCCTACGAGCAGTACTTC.